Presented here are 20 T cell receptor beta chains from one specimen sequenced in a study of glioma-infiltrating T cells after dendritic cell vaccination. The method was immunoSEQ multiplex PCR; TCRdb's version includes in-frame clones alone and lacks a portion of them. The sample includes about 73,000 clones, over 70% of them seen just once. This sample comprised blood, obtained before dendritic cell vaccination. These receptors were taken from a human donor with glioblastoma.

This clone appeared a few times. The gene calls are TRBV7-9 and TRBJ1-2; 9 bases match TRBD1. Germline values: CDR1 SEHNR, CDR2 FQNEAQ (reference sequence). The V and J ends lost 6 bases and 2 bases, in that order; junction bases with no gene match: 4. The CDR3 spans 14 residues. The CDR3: CASRQGTGNYGYTF. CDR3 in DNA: TGTGCCAGCAGACAAGGGACAGGGAACTATGGCTACACCTTC.

The CDR3 reads CASSLSRGYTF. CDR3 DNA: TGTGCCAGTAGTCTCTCGCGAGGCTACACCTTC. This chain uses TRBV19 with TRBJ1-2; D call uncertain. Trimming pared 5 bases from V and 8 bases from J, leaving 9 bases between. Germline lookup yields CDR1 LNHDA and CDR2 SQIVND (reference sequence). The CDR3 has 11 residues.

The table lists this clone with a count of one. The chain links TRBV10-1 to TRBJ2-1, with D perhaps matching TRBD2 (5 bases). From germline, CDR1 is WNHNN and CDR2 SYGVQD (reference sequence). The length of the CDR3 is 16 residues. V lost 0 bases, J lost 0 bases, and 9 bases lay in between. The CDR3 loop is CASSESSGGSYNEQFF. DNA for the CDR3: TGCGCCAGCAGTGAGTCGAGCGGAGGCTCCTACAATGAGCAGTTCTTC.

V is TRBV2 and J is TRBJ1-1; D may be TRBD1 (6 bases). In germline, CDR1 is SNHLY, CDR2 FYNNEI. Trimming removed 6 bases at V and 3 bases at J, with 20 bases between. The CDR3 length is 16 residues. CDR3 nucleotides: TGTGCCAGCAGCCCCGGGGGGGGGCGTTTGGACACTGAAGCTTTCTTT. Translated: CASSPGGGRLDTEAFF. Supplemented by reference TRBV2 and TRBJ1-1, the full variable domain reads EPEVTQTPSHQVTQMGQEVILRCVPISNHLYFYWYRQILGQKVEFLVSFYNNEISEKSEIFDDQFSVERPDGSNFTLKIRSTKLEDSAMYFCASSPGGGRLDTEAFFGQGTRLTVV.

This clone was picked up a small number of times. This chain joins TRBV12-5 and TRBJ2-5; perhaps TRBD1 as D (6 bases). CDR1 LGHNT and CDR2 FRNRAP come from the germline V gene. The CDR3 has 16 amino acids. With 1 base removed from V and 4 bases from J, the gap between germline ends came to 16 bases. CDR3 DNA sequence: TGTGCTAGTGGTTTGGGCGTCGCGACAGGCGGAGAGACCCAGTACTTC. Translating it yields CASGLGVATGGETQYF.

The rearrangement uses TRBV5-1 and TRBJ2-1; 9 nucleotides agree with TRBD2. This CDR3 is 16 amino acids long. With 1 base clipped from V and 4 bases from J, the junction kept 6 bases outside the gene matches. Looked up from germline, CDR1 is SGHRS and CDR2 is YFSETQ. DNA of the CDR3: TGCGCCAGCAGCTTGCTAGCGGGATCAATGTACAATGAGCAGTTCTTC. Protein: CASSLLAGSMYNEQFF.

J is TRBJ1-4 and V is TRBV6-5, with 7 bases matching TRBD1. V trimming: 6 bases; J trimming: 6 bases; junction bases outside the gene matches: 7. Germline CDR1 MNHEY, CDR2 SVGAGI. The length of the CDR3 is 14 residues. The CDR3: CASSDRQGDEKLFF. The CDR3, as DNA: TGTGCCAGCAGCGATCGACAGGGAGATGAAAAACTGTTTTTT.

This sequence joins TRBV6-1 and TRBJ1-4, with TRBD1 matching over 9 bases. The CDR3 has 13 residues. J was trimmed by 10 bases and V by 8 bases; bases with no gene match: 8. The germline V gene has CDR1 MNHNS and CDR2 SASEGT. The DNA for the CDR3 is TGTGCCAGCCGGACAGGGGAGGCAGGAAAACTGTTTTTT. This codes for CASRTGEAGKLFF.

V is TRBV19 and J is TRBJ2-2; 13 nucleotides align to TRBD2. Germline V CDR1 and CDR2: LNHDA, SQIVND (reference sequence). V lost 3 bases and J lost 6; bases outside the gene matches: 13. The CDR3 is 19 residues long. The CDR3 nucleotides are TGTGCCAGTAGTATCAAACTAGCGGGAGGGCCGTCTTTTCCCGGGGAGCTGTTTTTT. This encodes CASSIKLAGGPSFPGELFF.

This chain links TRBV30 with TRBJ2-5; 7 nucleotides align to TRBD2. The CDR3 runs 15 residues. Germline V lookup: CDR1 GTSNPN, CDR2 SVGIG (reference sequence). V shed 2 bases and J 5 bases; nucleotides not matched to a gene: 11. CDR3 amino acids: CAWSRTSIIAETQYF. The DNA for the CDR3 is TGTGCCTGGAGTAGGACTAGTATCATTGCGGAGACCCAGTACTTC.

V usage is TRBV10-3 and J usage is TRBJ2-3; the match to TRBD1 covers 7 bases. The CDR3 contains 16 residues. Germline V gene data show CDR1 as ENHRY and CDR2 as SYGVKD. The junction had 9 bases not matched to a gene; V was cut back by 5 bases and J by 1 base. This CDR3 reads CAISKGTEKGTDTQYF. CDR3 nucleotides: TGTGCCATCAGTAAAGGGACAGAAAAAGGCACAGATACGCAGTATTTT.

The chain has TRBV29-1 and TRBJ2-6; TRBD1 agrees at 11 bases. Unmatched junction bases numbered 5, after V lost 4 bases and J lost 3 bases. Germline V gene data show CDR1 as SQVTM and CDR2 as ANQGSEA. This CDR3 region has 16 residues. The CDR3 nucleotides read TGCAGCGTTGTAGGACAGGGGGCTTTTGGGGCCAACGTCCTGACTTTC. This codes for CSVVGQGAFGANVLTF.

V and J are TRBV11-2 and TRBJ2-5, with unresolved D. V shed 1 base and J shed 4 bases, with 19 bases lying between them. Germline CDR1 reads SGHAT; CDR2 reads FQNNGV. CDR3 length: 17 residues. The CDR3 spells CASSLVFLGRRVETQYF. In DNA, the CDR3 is TGTGCCAGCAGCTTAGTTTTCTTGGGTAGGAGAGTAGAGACCCAGTACTTC.

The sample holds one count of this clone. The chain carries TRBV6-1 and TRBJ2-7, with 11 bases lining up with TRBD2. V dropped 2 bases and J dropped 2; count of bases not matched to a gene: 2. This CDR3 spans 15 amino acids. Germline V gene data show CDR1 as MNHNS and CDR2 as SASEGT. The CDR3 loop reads CASSERLAGPYEQYV. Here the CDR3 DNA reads TGTGCCAGCAGTGAAAGACTAGCGGGACCCTACGAGCAGTACGTC.

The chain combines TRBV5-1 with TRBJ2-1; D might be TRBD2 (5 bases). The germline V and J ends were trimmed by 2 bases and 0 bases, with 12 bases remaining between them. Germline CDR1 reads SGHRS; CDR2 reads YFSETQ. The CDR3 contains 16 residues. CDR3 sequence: CASSLSEVSSYNEQFF. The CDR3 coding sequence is TGCGCCAGCAGCTTATCGGAGGTGAGCTCCTACAATGAGCAGTTCTTC.

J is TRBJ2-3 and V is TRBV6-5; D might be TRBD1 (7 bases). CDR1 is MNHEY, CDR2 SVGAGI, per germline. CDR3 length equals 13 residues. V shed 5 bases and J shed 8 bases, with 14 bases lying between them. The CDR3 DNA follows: TGTGCCAGCAGTCCATCAGGGGGAGGTACGCAGTATTTT. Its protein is CASSPSGGGTQYF.

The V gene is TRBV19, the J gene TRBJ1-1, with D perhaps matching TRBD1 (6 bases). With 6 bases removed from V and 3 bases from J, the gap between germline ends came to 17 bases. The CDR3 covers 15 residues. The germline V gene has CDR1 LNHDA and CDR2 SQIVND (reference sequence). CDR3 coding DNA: TGTGCCAGTAGCAGGATAGGGGGTTCGGACACTGAAGCTTTCTTT. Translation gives CASSRIGGSDTEAFF.

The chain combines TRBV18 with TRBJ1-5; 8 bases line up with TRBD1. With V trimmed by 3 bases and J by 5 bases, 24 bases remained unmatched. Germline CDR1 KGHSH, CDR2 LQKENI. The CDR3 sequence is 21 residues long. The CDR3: CASSPPKLYRGNANIDQPQHF. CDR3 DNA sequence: TGTGCCAGCTCACCCCCGAAACTATACAGGGGGAATGCTAATATCGATCAGCCCCAGCATTTT. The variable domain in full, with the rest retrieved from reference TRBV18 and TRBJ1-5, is NAGVMQNPRHLVRRRGQEARLRCSPMKGHSHVYWYRQLPEEGLKFMVYLQKENIIDESGMPKERFSAEFPKEGPSILRIQQVVRGDSAAYFCASSPPKLYRGNANIDQPQHFGDGTRLSIL.

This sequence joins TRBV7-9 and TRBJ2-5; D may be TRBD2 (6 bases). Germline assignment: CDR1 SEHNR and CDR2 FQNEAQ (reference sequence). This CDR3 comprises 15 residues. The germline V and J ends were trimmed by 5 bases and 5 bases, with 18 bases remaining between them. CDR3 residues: CASSLRSSALETQYF. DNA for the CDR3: TGTGCCAGCAGCCTCCGGTCTAGCGCTTTGGAGACCCAGTACTTC.

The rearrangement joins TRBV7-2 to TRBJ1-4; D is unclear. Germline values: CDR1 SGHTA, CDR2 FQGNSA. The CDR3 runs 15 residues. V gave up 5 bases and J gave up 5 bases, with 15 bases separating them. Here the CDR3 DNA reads TGTGCCAGCAGCGCCTCCGGGAGTTCGAATGAAAAACTGTTTTTT. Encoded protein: CASSASGSSNEKLFF. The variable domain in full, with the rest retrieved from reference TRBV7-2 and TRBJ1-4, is GAGVSQSPSNKVTEKGKDVELRCDPISGHTALYWYRQSLGQGLEFLIYFQGNSAPDKSGLPSDRFSAERTGGSVSTLTIQRTQQEDSAVYLCASSASGSSNEKLFFGSGTQLSVL.